The rows below give T cell receptor beta chains drawn from one sample of a study of T cell responses to AZD1222 COVID-19 vaccine. Libraries were prepared by immunoSEQ multiplex PCR; TCRdb keeps only in-frame clonotypes and omits some of them. Among some 150,000 clones listed, around 92% were seen once. The starting material was peripheral blood, obtained on day 0 of AZD1222 vaccination. These receptors were taken from an adult in good health. Each CDR3 is given with its conserved first and last residue. A D gene is named only where the DNA matches it firmly. Clone size, where shown, is once, few, many, or a class for clones that have expanded.

size: once
D: .
J: TRBJ1-1
V: TRBV29-1
CDR3: CSVMKGDTEAFF
DNA: TGCAGCGTGATGAAGGGGGACACTGAAGCTTTCTTT

size: .
D: TRBD2
J: TRBJ2-5
V: TRBV11-1
CDR3: CASSLASAGGSGETQYF
DNA: TGTGCCAGCAGCTTAGCGAGTGCGGGGGGCTCGGGGGAGACCCAGTACTTC

size: .
D: .
J: TRBJ2-2
V: TRBV25-1
CDR3: CASSERGGPRGTGELFF
DNA: TGTGCCAGCAGTGAGAGGGGTGGACCCCGGGGCACCGGGGAGCTGTTTTTT

size: .
D: TRBD1
J: TRBJ2-1
V: TRBV15
CDR3: CATSRGASGQEPYNEQFF
DNA: TGTGCCACCAGCAGAGGGGCCTCGGGACAGGAGCCCTACAATGAGCAGTTCTTC

size: .
D: .
J: TRBJ2-3
V: TRBV6-1
CDR3: CASSDVGQGTDTQYF
DNA: TGTGCCAGCAGTGACGTCGGGCAGGGCACAGATACGCAGTATTTT

size: .
D: .
J: TRBJ1-1
V: TRBV6-2/TRBV6-3
CDR3: CASSYVVGSSPLNTEAFF
DNA: TGTGCCAGCAGTTACGTCGTCGGCAGTTCCCCTCTGAACACTGAAGCTTTCTTT

size: .
D: TRBD1
J: TRBJ1-4
V: TRBV5-5
CDR3: CASSGGTAATNEKLFF
DNA: TGTGCCAGCAGCGGAGGGACAGCTGCAACTAATGAAAAACTGTTTTTT

size: .
D: .
J: TRBJ2-1
V: TRBV5-6
CDR3: CASSLSRVFQGEQFF
DNA: TGTGCCAGCAGCTTATCCAGGGTCTTTCAAGGTGAGCAGTTCTTC

size: .
D: .
J: TRBJ2-5
V: TRBV19
CDR3: CASSASERKTQYF
DNA: TGTGCCAGTAGTGCCTCAGAGAGGAAGACCCAGTACTTC

size: .
D: TRBD1
J: TRBJ2-2
V: TRBV6-5
CDR3: CASKPLGQLAGELFF
DNA: TGTGCCAGCAAGCCGTTGGGACAGCTTGCCGGGGAGCTGTTTTTT

size: .
D: .
J: TRBJ1-3
V: TRBV6-5
CDR3: CATSPWGNTGNTIYF
DNA: TGTGCCACCTCCCCGTGGGGGAACACTGGAAACACCATATATTTT

size: .
D: TRBD2
J: TRBJ2-2
V: TRBV19
CDR3: CASSKRGDTGELFF
DNA: TGTGCCAGTAGTAAGCGGGGGGACACCGGGGAGCTGTTTTTT

size: once
D: TRBD1
J: TRBJ2-7
V: TRBV6-5
CDR3: CASSYGQGARYEQYF
DNA: TGTGCCAGCAGTTACGGACAGGGGGCGAGGTACGAGCAGTACTTC

size: .
D: .
J: TRBJ2-2
V: TRBV5-1
CDR3: CASRRFGDTGELFF
DNA: TGCGCCAGCAGGCGGTTTGGTGACACCGGGGAGCTGTTTTTT

size: .
D: .
J: TRBJ2-1
V: TRBV5-8
CDR3: CASSFGVSSYNEQFF
DNA: TGTGCCAGCAGCTTCGGCGTAAGCTCCTACAATGAGCAGTTCTTC

size: .
D: TRBD2
J: TRBJ2-7
V: TRBV9
CDR3: CASSPRGAGDYEQYF
DNA: TGTGCCAGCAGCCCTCGAGGAGCGGGAGACTACGAGCAGTACTTC